This TCR beta chain appears in the sequencing data of a study of cytotoxic CD8 clonotypes in ibrutinib-treated CLL. Study at large: Response samples were drawn at a median of about twelve months of treatment, range 6 to 36. Whole-study results and caveats: An increase in clonality occurred at ibrutinib response, followed by a return toward baseline at progression. Once treatment began, public clonotypes, which were uncommon, contracted or stayed stable.

About 2 micrograms of genomic DNA came from cryopreserved PBMCs for TCR beta libraries. V lost 4 bases to trimming and J lost 2 bases; unmatched junction nucleotides: 1. The length of the CDR3 is 14 residues. The germline V gene encodes CDR1 SGHTS and CDR2 YDEGEE. This clone was observed a few times. Antigen: not known. TCRdb keeps only in-frame clones here, not all; method: immunoSEQ multiplex PCR. This table has hundreds of thousands of clones, 70% appearing once. Sample: PBMCs, taken after 24 months of ibrutinib treatment. The rearrangement links TRBV5-8 to TRBJ1-5, with 9 bases matching TRBD1. The sequence was obtained from a human donor with chronic lymphocytic leukemia. The CDR3 spells CASSGDRGNQPQHF. The DNA for the CDR3 is TGTGCCAGCAGCGGGGACAGGGGCAATCAGCCCCAGCATTTT.